This T cell receptor (beta chain) was sequenced for a study of T cells after yellow fever vaccination. Overall study: With SMART-Seq v4 Ultra Low Input, the fractions containing low cell numbers were prepared.

This CDR3 is 12 amino acids long. Germline CDR1 SQVTM, CDR2 ANQGSEA. The V end was cut by 4 bases, the J end by 4 bases, with 8 bases between. From the 5' RACE reads, TCRdb called clonotypes with MiXCR, one entry per CDR3 protein. The sample includes around 310,000 distinct CDR3 sequences, approximately 4% seen only once; the top ten take approximately 19%. This clonotype was picked up many times. Sequencing was performed on PBMCs, taken 15 days after the yellow fever booster vaccination. The chain combines TRBV29-1 with TRBJ2-1; D is unclear. The source of this sequence is a man aged 18-30 years who received the YFV17D yellow fever vaccine. CDR3 nucleotide sequence: TGCAGCGTTGGCAGGCGGTACAATGAGCAGTTCTTC. Translated: CSVGRRYNEQFF.